Listed below are T cell receptor beta chains from one sample, sequenced in a study of control samples from healthy donors and cancer patients. Profiled with immunoSEQ multiplex PCR; TCRdb holds only in-frame clones, not every one. The table lists about 170,000 clones, 70% to 90% of them singletons. Sequencing was carried out using blood. The receptor source for this set is a man in his thirties or forties in good health. CDR3s include the opening cysteine and the closing phenylalanine or tryptophan. The order of the fields is CDR3 length, clone size, J gene, D gene, V gene, CDR3 DNA, CDR3 protein. D genes are given only for firm matches. A row's size may be missing; if present it is once, few, many or a size class.

cdr3_length: 18; clone_size: .; j_call: TRBJ2-1; d_call: TRBD2; v_call: TRBV27; cdr3_nt: TGTGCCAGCAGTTTTGGTAGGTGGGGGACTAGCGGCTACAATGAGCAGTTCTTC; cdr3_aa: CASSFGRWGTSGYNEQFF
cdr3_length: 15; clone_size: few; j_call: TRBJ2-1; d_call: .; v_call: TRBV2; cdr3_nt: .; cdr3_aa: CASSDTGNFGNEQFF
cdr3_length: 13; clone_size: .; j_call: TRBJ1-2; d_call: .; v_call: TRBV7-8; cdr3_nt: TGTGCCAGCAGCCCCGGGGGTGGCTATGGCTACACCTTC; cdr3_aa: CASSPGGGYGYTF
cdr3_length: 15; clone_size: .; j_call: TRBJ1-2; d_call: TRBD1; v_call: TRBV28; cdr3_nt: TGTGCCAGCAGGGCGGGACAGGGACTTAACTATGGCTACACCTTC; cdr3_aa: CASRAGQGLNYGYTF
cdr3_length: 13; clone_size: .; j_call: TRBJ1-2; d_call: .; v_call: TRBV28; cdr3_nt: TGTGCCAGCAGTTTAAAGCCTAACTATGGCTACACCTTC; cdr3_aa: CASSLKPNYGYTF
cdr3_length: 12; clone_size: .; j_call: TRBJ1-5; d_call: .; v_call: TRBV12-3/TRBV12-4; cdr3_nt: TGTGCCAGCAGTTTAAGTGGCCAGCCCCAGCATTTT; cdr3_aa: CASSLSGQPQHF
cdr3_length: 16; clone_size: .; j_call: TRBJ1-2; d_call: TRBD1; v_call: TRBV5-1; cdr3_nt: TGCGCCAGCAGCCTTGGGGACAGAAGTTTTAACTATGGCTACACCTTC; cdr3_aa: CASSLGDRSFNYGYTF
cdr3_length: 11; clone_size: .; j_call: TRBJ2-1; d_call: .; v_call: TRBV19; cdr3_nt: TGTGCCAGTAGGGCCTACAATGAGCAGTTCTTC; cdr3_aa: CASRAYNEQFF
cdr3_length: 13; clone_size: .; j_call: TRBJ2-7; d_call: .; v_call: TRBV5-1; cdr3_nt: TGCGCCAGCAGCTTAAACGGGTGGTTCGAGCAGTACTTC; cdr3_aa: CASSLNGWFEQYF
cdr3_length: 12; clone_size: .; j_call: TRBJ2-2; d_call: .; v_call: TRBV27; cdr3_nt: TGTGCCAGCTCCGGGGATACCGGGGAGCTGTTTTTT; cdr3_aa: CASSGDTGELFF
cdr3_length: 12; clone_size: .; j_call: TRBJ1-2; d_call: .; v_call: TRBV7-9; cdr3_nt: TGTGCCAGCAGCGCGCAAAACTATGGCTACACCTTC; cdr3_aa: CASSAQNYGYTF
cdr3_length: 16; clone_size: .; j_call: TRBJ1-5; d_call: .; v_call: TRBV19; cdr3_nt: TGTGCCAGTAGTACCACCGGGTTGGGGGCGGGTCAGCCCCAGCATTTT; cdr3_aa: CASSTTGLGAGQPQHF
cdr3_length: 13; clone_size: .; j_call: TRBJ1-1; d_call: .; v_call: TRBV7-3; cdr3_nt: TGTGCCAGCAGTCGGGGGTGGCGGACTGAAGCTTTCTTT; cdr3_aa: CASSRGWRTEAFF
cdr3_length: 15; clone_size: .; j_call: TRBJ2-7; d_call: .; v_call: TRBV19; cdr3_nt: TGTGCCAGTAGTATCGGCAGGGGCCCGTCCTACGAGCAGTACTTC; cdr3_aa: CASSIGRGPSYEQYF
cdr3_length: 15; clone_size: .; j_call: TRBJ2-5; d_call: TRBD2; v_call: TRBV24-1; cdr3_nt: TGTGCCACCAGTGGATTAGCGGGAGGCCTAGAGACCCAGTACTTC; cdr3_aa: CATSGLAGGLETQYF
cdr3_length: 14; clone_size: .; j_call: TRBJ1-1; d_call: .; v_call: TRBV7-2; cdr3_nt: TGTGCCAGCAGCTTTTTCCAGGGGCCCACTGAAGCTTTCTTT; cdr3_aa: CASSFFQGPTEAFF